This is a list of T cell receptor beta chains from one sample in a study of cytomegalovirus exposure and HLA in healthy donors. This table comes from immunoSEQ multiplex PCR, and its TCRdb copy is limited to in-frame clones, with some not included. Of some 110,000 clones listed, approximately 80% are singletons. The material sequenced was PBMCs. The receptors were gathered from a man younger than 40 in good health and CMV-seropositive. The CDR3 runs from the conserved cysteine through the conserved F or W. Fields, in order: D gene, V gene, J gene, clone size, CDR3 DNA, CDR3 protein. D genes are given only for firm matches. Clone sizes are given selectively: once, few, many, or a class where the clone is expanded.

TRBD1	TRBV7-3	TRBJ1-2	.	TGTGCCAGCAGCTTAAAACAGGGGTTGCTATCCCTTCCTAACTATGGCTACACCTTC	CASSLKQGLLSLPNYGYTF
TRBD1	TRBV7-9	TRBJ1-5	.	TGTGCCAGCAGCTGGGGGACAGCCTCAAGCTACCAGCATTTT	CASSWGTASSYQHF
TRBD1	TRBV2	TRBJ2-7	.	TGTGCCAGCACCTGGGGTCACGACAGGGGCCACGAGCAGTACTTC	CASTWGHDRGHEQYF
TRBD2	TRBV7-2	TRBJ2-2	.	TGTGCCAGCAGCTTAGATAGCGGGGGGGTCACCGGGGAGCTGTTTTTT	CASSLDSGGVTGELFF
TRBD2	TRBV2	TRBJ2-5	.	TGTGCCAGCAGACTAGGGACTAGCGGAGGAGAGCAGTACTTC	CASRLGTSGGEQYF
.	TRBV5-1	TRBJ1-2	few	TGCGCCAGCAGCTTGGAGGCTGGACACCTCAACTATGGCTACACCTTC	CASSLEAGHLNYGYTF
TRBD1	TRBV29-1	TRBJ2-7	.	TGCAGCGTTCGACAGGGGAGACAGTACTTC	CSVRQGRQYF
.	TRBV7-9	TRBJ2-5	.	TGTGCCAGCAGCCCTTCTGGCGAGGTGAAAGAGACCCAGTACTTC	CASSPSGEVKETQYF
.	TRBV5-1	TRBJ2-5	few	TGCGCCAGCAGCTTGGGCGGTGAAATAGGAGAGACCCAGTACTTC	CASSLGGEIGETQYF
.	TRBV19	TRBJ1-1	few	TGTGCCAGTAGTATGGACTGGGGGGGTCTGCAAACTGAAGCTTTCTTT	CASSMDWGGLQTEAFF
TRBD1	TRBV14	TRBJ2-6	.	TGTGCCAGCAGCCAAGGACAGGGGCAAACCTCTGGGGCCAACGTCCTGACTTTC	CASSQGQGQTSGANVLTF
.	TRBV5-5	TRBJ1-1	once	TGTGCCAGCAGCCTCCTATTCCTGAGGGACACTGAAGCTTTCTTT	CASSLLFLRDTEAFF
TRBD1	TRBV29-1	TRBJ2-7	.	TGCAGCGCATGGGACAGCCCCTACGAGCAGTACTTC	CSAWDSPYEQYF
TRBD1	TRBV5-1	TRBJ1-2	.	TGCGCCAGCAGCCAGGGACAGGCGGCAATCTATGGCTACACCTTC	CASSQGQAAIYGYTF
TRBD1	TRBV6-1	TRBJ2-7	.	TGTGCCAGCAGGGTCGGAAGGGGGCTTCCCTACGAGCAGTACTTC	CASRVGRGLPYEQYF
TRBD1	TRBV29-1	TRBJ2-7	.	TGCAGCGTTGGTACAGGGGGCACTAAGCAGTACTTC	CSVGTGGTKQYF
TRBD1	TRBV5-1	TRBJ2-5	.	TGCGCCAGCAGCTTATCCGGGACAGGAGAAGAGACCCAGTACTTC	CASSLSGTGEETQYF
TRBD2	TRBV5-1	TRBJ2-1	few	TGCGCCAGCAGCTTGGAACTAGCGGGAGGAAATGAGCAGTTCTTC	CASSLELAGGNEQFF
TRBD2	TRBV6-1	TRBJ2-3	.	TGTGCCAGCAGCGGGGACTACGGGACAGATACGCAGTATTTT	CASSGDYGTDTQYF
TRBD1	TRBV10-2	TRBJ2-7	.	TGCGCCAGCAACAACCGGGACAGGGTTTCCTCCTACGAGCAGTACTTC	CASNNRDRVSSYEQYF
TRBD1	TRBV28	TRBJ2-6	.	TGTGCCAGTTCAGGGGGACGTGAACCCTCTGGGGCCAACGTCCTGACTTTC	CASSGGREPSGANVLTF
.	TRBV4-1	TRBJ2-3	.	TGCGCCAGCAACAACAATTACCTGGCGGGGCTCACAGATACGCAGTATTTT	CASNNNYLAGLTDTQYF
TRBD1	TRBV18	TRBJ1-1	few	TGTGCCAGCTCACCGACAGGGGTTCGTGGGACTGAAGCTTTCTTT	CASSPTGVRGTEAFF
TRBD1	TRBV6-6	TRBJ1-2	.	TGTGCCAGCAGTGATCCCGGGACAGGGGAGAGGGGCTACACCTTC	CASSDPGTGERGYTF
TRBD1	TRBV29-1	TRBJ2-2	.	TGCAGCTCCAACAGGGGGGAGGCCGGGGAGCTGTTTTTT	CSSNRGEAGELFF
TRBD2	TRBV2	TRBJ2-3	.	TGTGCCAGCAGTGAAACCCTAGCGGGAAGGACACTATCTAGCACAGATACGCAGTATTTT	CASSETLAGRTLSSTDTQYF
.	TRBV7-3	TRBJ1-6	.	TGTGCCAGCAGCTTAACGGGGGGGGCGCGTTCACCCCTCCACTTT	CASSLTGGARSPLHF
TRBD1	TRBV2	TRBJ1-2	.	TGTGCCAGCAGTGGGGATCGACAGGGTGTCGACTATGGCTACACCTTC	CASSGDRQGVDYGYTF
TRBD1	TRBV19	TRBJ1-4	.	TGTGCCAGTAGTATCACAGGGGCCAATGAAAAACTGTTTTTT	CASSITGANEKLFF
TRBD2	TRBV4-2	TRBJ2-2	.	TGTGCCAGCAGCCAAGATCTACTAGCGGTTTTCACCGGGGAGCTGTTTTTT	CASSQDLLAVFTGELFF
.	TRBV28	TRBJ1-1	.	TGTGCCAGTAAAATTTACAGCAATACTGAAGCTTTCTTT	CASKIYSNTEAFF
.	TRBV5-1	TRBJ2-7	.	TGCGCCAGCAGAGTCGAAGGGGATCAACAGTACTTC	CASRVEGDQQYF
TRBD1	TRBV28	TRBJ2-3	.	TGTGCCAGCAGTCAGGAGGACAGGATCATCCCTGATTTT	CASSQEDRIIPDF
.	TRBV6-1	TRBJ2-7	.	TGTGCCAGCAGTGACGACACCTACGAGCAGTACTTC	CASSDDTYEQYF
.	TRBV6-6	TRBJ2-3	once	TGTGCCAGCACCACAAGAGGAACAGATACGCAGTATTTT	CASTTRGTDTQYF
TRBD1	TRBV6-5	TRBJ1-6	.	TGTGCCAGCAGAGGACAGGGTGTTCCGGCCCTCCACTTT	CASRGQGVPALHF
TRBD2	TRBV7-9	TRBJ2-1	.	TGTGCCAGCAGCCCCACGACTAGCGGGTATGAGCAGTTCTTC	CASSPTTSGYEQFF
TRBD1	TRBV4-1	TRBJ1-6	.	TGCGCCAGCAGCCAAAGACCAACCGGGACAGGGCACCCGAATTCACCCCTCCACTTT	CASSQRPTGTGHPNSPLHF
TRBD1	TRBV27	TRBJ1-4	.	TGTGCCAGCAGATCCTTAGACAGGGCCCAGGAAAAACTGTTTTTT	CASRSLDRAQEKLFF
TRBD1	TRBV7-9	TRBJ1-2	.	TGTGCCAGCAGCTGGACAGGGTCCTATGGCTACACCTTC	CASSWTGSYGYTF
.	TRBV29-1	TRBJ1-2	.	TGCAGCGTGCAGGACAGTTATGGCTACACCTTC	CSVQDSYGYTF
TRBD1	TRBV2	TRBJ2-1	.	TGTGCCAGCCGACAGGGGGCGAACAATGAGCAGTTCTTC	CASRQGANNEQFF
TRBD2	TRBV27	TRBJ2-3	.	TGTGCCAGCAGTTTATATGGGCGGGGGATGACAGATACGCAGTATTTT	CASSLYGRGMTDTQYF
TRBD1	TRBV27	TRBJ1-4	.	TGTGCCAGCAGTCTCGGGACAGGGGGCCGTGAAAAACTGTTTTTT	CASSLGTGGREKLFF
.	TRBV19	TRBJ1-1	.	TGTGCCAGTAGTCTCAGGACCGGAGGGTTGAACACTGAAGCTTTCTTT	CASSLRTGGLNTEAFF
TRBD1	TRBV18	TRBJ1-6	.	TGTGCCAGCTCACAAGGGGACAGGCCAACGAATTCACCCCTCCACTTT	CASSQGDRPTNSPLHF
TRBD2	TRBV13	TRBJ2-7	.	TGTGCCAGCAGCCGCGGGGGGAGCGGGAGGGCCTACGAGCAGTACTTC	CASSRGGSGRAYEQYF
.	TRBV9	TRBJ2-7	.	TGTGCCAGTAAAGTTGGAGGGGGCGAAGGCGAGCAGTACTTC	CASKVGGGEGEQYF
TRBD1	TRBV6-1	TRBJ1-4	.	TGTGCCAGCAGTGCGGCGGGGACAGCGAATGAAAAACTGTTTTTT	CASSAAGTANEKLFF
TRBD1	TRBV28	TRBJ1-2	few	TGTGCCAGCAGATTACAGGGGCAGGATGGCTACACCTTC	CASRLQGQDGYTF
TRBD1	TRBV9	TRBJ1-2	.	TGTGCCAGCAGCCTGGGGACAGGCGGCTACACCTTC	CASSLGTGGYTF
.	TRBV12-2	TRBJ1-1	once	TGTGCAAGTCGCTTAGCGGGGGGTTCAGGGAATAAAGACACTGAAGCTTTCTTT	CASRLAGGSGNKDTEAFF
TRBD2	TRBV7-2	TRBJ2-5	.	TGTGCCAGCAGCACTCCGAGTGGGGGGGGCCAAGAGACCCAGTACTTC	CASSTPSGGGQETQYF
.	TRBV5-1	TRBJ1-4	.	TGCGCCAGCAGCTTGGAAGGGAGGAATGAAAAACTGTTTTTT	CASSLEGRNEKLFF